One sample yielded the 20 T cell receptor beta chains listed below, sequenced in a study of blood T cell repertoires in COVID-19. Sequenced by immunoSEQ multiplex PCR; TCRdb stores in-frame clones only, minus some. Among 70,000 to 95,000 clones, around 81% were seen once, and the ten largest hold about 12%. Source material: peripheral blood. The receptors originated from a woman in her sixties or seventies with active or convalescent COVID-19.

CDR3 sequence reads: CASSSLGAADTQYF. In DNA, the CDR3 is TGTGCCAGTAGTAGCCTGGGGGCCGCAGATACGCAGTATTTT. This chain joins TRBV19 and TRBJ2-3; a weak D match, TRBD1 (6 bases). V shed 4 bases and J shed 4 bases, with 12 bases lying between them. In germline, CDR1 is LNHDA, CDR2 SQIVND (reference sequence). There are 14 residues in the CDR3.

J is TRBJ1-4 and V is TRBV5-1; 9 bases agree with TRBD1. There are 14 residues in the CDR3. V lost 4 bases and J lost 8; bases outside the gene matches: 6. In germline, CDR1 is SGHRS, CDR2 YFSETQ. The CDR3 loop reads CASSVGQGNEKLFF. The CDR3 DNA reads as TGCGCCAGCAGCGTCGGACAGGGGAACGAAAAACTGTTTTTT.

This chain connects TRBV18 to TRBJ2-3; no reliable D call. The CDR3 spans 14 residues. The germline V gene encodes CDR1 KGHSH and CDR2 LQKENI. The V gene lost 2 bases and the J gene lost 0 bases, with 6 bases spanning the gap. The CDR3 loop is CASSPSTSTDTQYF. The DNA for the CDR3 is TGTGCCAGCTCACCATCGACTAGCACAGATACGCAGTATTTT.

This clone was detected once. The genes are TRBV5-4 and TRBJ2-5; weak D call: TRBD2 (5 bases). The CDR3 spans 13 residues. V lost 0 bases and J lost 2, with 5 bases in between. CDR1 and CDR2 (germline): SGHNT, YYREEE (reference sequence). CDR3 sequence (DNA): TGTGCCAGCAGCTTGGGACTACAAGAGACCCAGTACTTC. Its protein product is CASSLGLQETQYF.

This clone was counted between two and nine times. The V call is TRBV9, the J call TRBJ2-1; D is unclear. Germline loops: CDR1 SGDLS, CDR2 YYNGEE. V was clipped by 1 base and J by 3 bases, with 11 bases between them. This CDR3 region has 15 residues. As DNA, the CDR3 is TGTGCCAGCAGCGTATCCGGAGAGAACTACAATGAGCAGTTCTTC. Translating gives CASSVSGENYNEQFF.

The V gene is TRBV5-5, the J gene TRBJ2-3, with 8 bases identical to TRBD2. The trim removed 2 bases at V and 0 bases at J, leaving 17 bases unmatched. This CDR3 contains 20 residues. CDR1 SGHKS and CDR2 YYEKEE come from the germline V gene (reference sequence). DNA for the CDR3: TGTGCCAGCAGCTTATGGTCTGGGACTAGAGGCCTTTTTAGCACAGATACGCAGTATTTT. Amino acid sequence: CASSLWSGTRGLFSTDTQYF.

CDR3 residues: CASSPATGAYEQYF. The DNA of the CDR3 is TGTGCCAGCTCACCGGCGACAGGGGCCTACGAGCAGTACTTC. The chain links TRBV18 to TRBJ2-7, with 8 bases fitting TRBD1. The CDR3 contains 14 residues. V shed 3 bases, J shed 2 bases, and the junction held 3 bases outside the gene matches. CDR1 is KGHSH, CDR2 LQKENI, per germline.

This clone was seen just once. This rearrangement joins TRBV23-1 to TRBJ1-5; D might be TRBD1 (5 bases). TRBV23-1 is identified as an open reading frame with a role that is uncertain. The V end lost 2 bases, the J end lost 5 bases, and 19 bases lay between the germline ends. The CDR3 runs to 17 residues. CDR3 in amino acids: CASSQGQAIGGDQPQHF. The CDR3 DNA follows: TGCGCCAGCAGTCAAGGACAAGCAATCGGCGGGGATCAGCCCCAGCATTTT.

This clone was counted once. The CDR3 region is CASSPSGGAWNEQFF. In nucleotides, the CDR3 is TGCGCCAGCAGTCCTAGCGGGGGGGCCTGGAATGAGCAGTTCTTC. The chain has TRBV10-2 and TRBJ2-1, with TRBD2 matching over 12 bases. The germline V gene encodes CDR1 WSHSY and CDR2 SAAADI. The CDR3 contains 15 residues. J lost 7 bases, V lost 5 bases, and 6 bases had no gene match.

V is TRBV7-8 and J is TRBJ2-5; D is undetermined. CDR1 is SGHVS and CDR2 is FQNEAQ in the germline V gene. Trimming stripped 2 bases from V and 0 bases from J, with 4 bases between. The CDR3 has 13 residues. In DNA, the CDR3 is TGTGCCAGCAGCTTAAGCCACCAAGAGACCCAGTACTTC. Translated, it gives CASSLSHQETQYF.

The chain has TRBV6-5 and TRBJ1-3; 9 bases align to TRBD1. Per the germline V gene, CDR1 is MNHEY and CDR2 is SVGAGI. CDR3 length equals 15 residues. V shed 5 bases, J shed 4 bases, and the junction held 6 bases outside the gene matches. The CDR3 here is CASSKKDRGGNTIYF. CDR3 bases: TGTGCCAGCAGTAAAAAGGACAGGGGCGGAAACACCATATATTTT.

The CDR3 DNA is TGTGCCAGCAGTGGGCCCGGACAGGGGGTTGGGGAATTGCATGGCTACACCTTC. Protein product: CASSGPGQGVGELHGYTF. The chain couples TRBV6-1 to TRBJ1-2; the match to TRBD1 covers 10 bases. Germline CDR1 is MNHNS and CDR2 is SASEGT. With 4 bases clipped from V and 6 bases from J, the junction kept 17 bases outside the gene matches. CDR3 length: 18 residues.

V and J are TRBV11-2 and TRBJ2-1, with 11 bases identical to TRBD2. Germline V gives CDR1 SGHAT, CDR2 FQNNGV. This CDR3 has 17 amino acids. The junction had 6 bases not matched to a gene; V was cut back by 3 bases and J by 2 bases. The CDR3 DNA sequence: TGTGCCAGCAGCTTTTTAGTAGCGGGGGGGCCCTACAATGAGCAGTTCTTC. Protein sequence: CASSFLVAGGPYNEQFF.

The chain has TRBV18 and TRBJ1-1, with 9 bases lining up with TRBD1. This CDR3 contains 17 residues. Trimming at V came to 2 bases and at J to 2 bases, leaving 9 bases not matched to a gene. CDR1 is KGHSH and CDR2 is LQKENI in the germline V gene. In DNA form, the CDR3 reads TGTGCCAGCTCACCATCCTGGGGGGACAGGGCAAACACTGAAGCTTTCTTT. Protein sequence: CASSPSWGDRANTEAFF.

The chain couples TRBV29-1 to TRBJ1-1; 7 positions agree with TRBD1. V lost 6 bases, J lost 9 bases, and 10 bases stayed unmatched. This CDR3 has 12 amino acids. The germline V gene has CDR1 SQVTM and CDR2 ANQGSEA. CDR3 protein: CSVHGQDRQAFF. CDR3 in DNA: TGCAGCGTCCACGGACAGGACAGGCAAGCTTTCTTT.

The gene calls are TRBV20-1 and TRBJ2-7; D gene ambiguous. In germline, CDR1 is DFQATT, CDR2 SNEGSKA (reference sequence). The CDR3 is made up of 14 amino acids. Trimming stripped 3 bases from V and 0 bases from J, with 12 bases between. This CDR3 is CSASRGSSSYEQYF. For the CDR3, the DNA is TGCAGTGCTAGTCGCGGATCAAGCTCCTACGAGCAGTACTTC.

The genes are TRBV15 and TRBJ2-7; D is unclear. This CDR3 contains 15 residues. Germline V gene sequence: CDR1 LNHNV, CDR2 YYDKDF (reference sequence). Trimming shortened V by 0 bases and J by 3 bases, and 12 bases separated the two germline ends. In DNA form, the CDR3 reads TGTGCCACCAGCAGAGAGGTACAGCCCCTCTACGAGCAGTACTTC. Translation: CATSREVQPLYEQYF.

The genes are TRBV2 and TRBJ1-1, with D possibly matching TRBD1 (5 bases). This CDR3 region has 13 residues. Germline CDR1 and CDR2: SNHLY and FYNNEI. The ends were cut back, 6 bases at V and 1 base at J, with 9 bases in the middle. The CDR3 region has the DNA TGTGCCAGCAGGTCAGGGCCGAACACTGAAGCTTTCTTT. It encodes CASRSGPNTEAFF.

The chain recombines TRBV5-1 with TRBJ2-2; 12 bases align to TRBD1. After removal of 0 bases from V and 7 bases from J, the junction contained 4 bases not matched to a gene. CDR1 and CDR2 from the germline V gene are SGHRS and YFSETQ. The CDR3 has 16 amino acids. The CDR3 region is CASSLAGQGAYGELFF. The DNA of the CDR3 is TGCGCCAGCAGCTTGGCGGGACAGGGGGCTTACGGGGAGCTGTTTTTT.

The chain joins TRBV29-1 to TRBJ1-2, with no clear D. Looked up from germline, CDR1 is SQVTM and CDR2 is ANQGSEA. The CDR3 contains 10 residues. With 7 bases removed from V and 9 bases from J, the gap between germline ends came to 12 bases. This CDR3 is CSAREHSYTF. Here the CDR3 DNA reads TGCAGCGCCCGGGAGCACAGCTACACCTTC.